This T cell receptor beta chain was documented in a study of cytomegalovirus exposure and HLA in healthy donors. Germline assignment: CDR1 WNHNN and CDR2 SYGVQD (reference sequence). This CDR3 region has 15 residues. V was trimmed by 6 bases and J by 2 bases, leaving 14 bases between them. Findings of the study overall: Reported findings show TCR beta sequences accurately forecast HLA-A and HLA-B alleles in most subjects. Most TCR sequences were uncommon, yet certain public TCRs appeared in many donors.

Of note for this clone: Antigen unknown.

This PCR relied on a set of 60 Vbeta primers and 13 Jbeta primers. Repertoires were generated with immunoSEQ multiplex PCR, while TCRdb's copy carries only in-frame clones and drops some. This sample contains tens of thousands of clones. This clonotype was obtained from a woman aged 40 to 50 in good health and CMV-seropositive. The chain links TRBV10-1 to TRBJ2-1; D might be TRBD2 (6 bases). Material for sequencing was PBMCs. The CDR3 spells CASSSGTSPYNEQFF. CDR3 DNA: TGCGCCAGCAGCTCCGGGACTTCTCCCTACAATGAGCAGTTCTTC.